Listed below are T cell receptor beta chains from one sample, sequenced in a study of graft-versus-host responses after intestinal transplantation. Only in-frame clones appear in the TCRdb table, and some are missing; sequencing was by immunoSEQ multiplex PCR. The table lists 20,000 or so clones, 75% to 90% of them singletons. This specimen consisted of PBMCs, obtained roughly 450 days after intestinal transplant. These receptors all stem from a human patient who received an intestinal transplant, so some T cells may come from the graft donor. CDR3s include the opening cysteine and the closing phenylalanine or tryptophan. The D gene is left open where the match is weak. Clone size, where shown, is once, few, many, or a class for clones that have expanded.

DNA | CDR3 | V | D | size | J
TGTGCCAGCAGTTTGGATAATCCCGGGCTCTACGAGCAGTACTTC | CASSLDNPGLYEQYF | TRBV5-4 | - | - | TRBJ2-7
TGTGCCAGCAGCTCCGGACTAGCGGGAGTGGGTGAGCAGTTCTTC | CASSSGLAGVGEQFF | TRBV28 | TRBD2 | - | TRBJ2-1
TGTGCCAGCAGTTACCGGACAGGGGGCTACGAGCAGTACTTC | CASSYRTGGYEQYF | TRBV27 | TRBD1 | few | TRBJ2-7
TGCGCCAGCAGCCTCCTAAAAATCGGCGATGAGCAGTTCTTC | CASSLLKIGDEQFF | TRBV5-1 | - | - | TRBJ2-1
TGTGCCACCAGCAGGGCTGCGGGAGGACCGTCCAATGAGCAGTTCTTC | CATSRAAGGPSNEQFF | TRBV15 | TRBD2 | once | TRBJ2-1
TGTGCCAGCAGCGTAGCCGGGAGCCCAGATACGCAGTATTTT | CASSVAGSPDTQYF | TRBV9 | - | - | TRBJ2-3
TGTGCCAGCAGCTTAAAGAGGGGGGTAAGGGCAGATACGCAGTATTTT | CASSLKRGVRADTQYF | TRBV7-3 | - | - | TRBJ2-3
TGTGCCAGCAGTTACAGTTCCTACGAGCAGTACTTC | CASSYSSYEQYF | TRBV6-5 | - | - | TRBJ2-7
TGTGCCAGCAGCAAGTTAGGGTGGAACTATGGCTACACCTTC | CASSKLGWNYGYTF | TRBV21-1 | - | - | TRBJ1-2
TGTGCCAGCAGCTTAGGACGGACTAGCGGCTACAATGAGCAGTTCTTC | CASSLGRTSGYNEQFF | TRBV7-9 | TRBD2 | - | TRBJ2-1
TGCGCCAGCAGCTTGGAAGAACCTTGGGGCTACGAGCAGTACTTC | CASSLEEPWGYEQYF | TRBV5-1 | - | - | TRBJ2-7
TGTGCCAGTAGTACCCTCTCAGACAGTCAGCCCCAGCATTTT | CASSTLSDSQPQHF | TRBV19 | - | - | TRBJ1-5
TGTGCCAGCAGTGACTGGGTCAGGACCAACAACACTGAAGCTTTCTTT | CASSDWVRTNNTEAFF | TRBV6-4 | - | - | TRBJ1-1
TGTGCCAGCAAGGTCGGAGACTCACCCCTCCACTTT | CASKVGDSPLHF | TRBV28 | - | - | TRBJ1-6
TGTGCCAGCAGTGATCCCGGGGGACTCTCTGGAAACACCATATATTTT | CASSDPGGLSGNTIYF | TRBV2 | - | - | TRBJ1-3
TGTGCCAGCAGCCTCACGGGACTAGCGGGAGGATCGAACACCGGGGAGCTGTTTTTT | CASSLTGLAGGSNTGELFF | TRBV28 | TRBD2 | once | TRBJ2-2
TGCGCCAGCAGCTTGGGGGCAGGATTTTCTCCGGAGCACACCATATATTTT | CASSLGAGFSPEHTIYF | TRBV5-1 | - | - | TRBJ1-3
TGTGCCAGCAGGTCGCAACCGAATAATTCACCCCTCCACTTT | CASRSQPNNSPLHF | TRBV27 | - | few | TRBJ1-6
TGTGCCAGCAGCTTGGGGTGGTACAGAACTAACAGCACAGATACGCAGTATTTT | CASSLGWYRTNSTDTQYF | TRBV5-4 | - | - | TRBJ2-3
TGTGCCAGCAGTTGGGGGGGCGAGCAGTACTTC | CASSWGGEQYF | TRBV28 | TRBD2 | - | TRBJ2-7
TGCGCCAGCAGCGCCAGTCCGACAGGGAGGACCGATGGCTACACCTTC | CASSASPTGRTDGYTF | TRBV5-1 | TRBD1 | - | TRBJ1-2
TGCGCCAGCAGCTTGGAACTAGCGGGAGGGCTACAGTACTTC | CASSLELAGGLQYF | TRBV5-1 | TRBD2 | - | TRBJ2-7
TGTGCCAGCAGCTTAGGGAGGGGAAACACAGATACGCAGTATTTT | CASSLGRGNTDTQYF | TRBV7-9 | - | - | TRBJ2-3
TGTGCCAGCAGCTTGGGGGCGAACACCGGGGAGCTGTTTTTT | CASSLGANTGELFF | TRBV7-9 | - | - | TRBJ2-2
TGTGCCTGGAGTGTACACGGGGGTCGGGTGGCCAAAAACATTCAGTACTTC | CAWSVHGGRVAKNIQYF | TRBV30 | - | - | TRBJ2-4
TGTGCCATCAGTGATCTCTCGGGGACTAGCGGGCCGAACACCGGGGAGCTGTTTTTT | CAISDLSGTSGPNTGELFF | TRBV10-3 | TRBD2 | - | TRBJ2-2
TGTGCCAGCTCAATGCAGGGTGCTAGCACAGATACGCAGTATTTT | CASSMQGASTDTQYF | TRBV18 | - | - | TRBJ2-3
TGTGCCACAAGATCCCTCGGGGCAGGACAACTCTTCGGCTACACCTTC | CATRSLGAGQLFGYTF | TRBV19 | - | - | TRBJ1-2
TGTGCCAGCAGTTACTTGGGAGGCGCCGGGGAGCTGTTTTTT | CASSYLGGAGELFF | TRBV6-5 | - | - | TRBJ2-2
TGTGCCAGCAGCTTAGACGGGAGGGCAAATGAGCAGTTCTTC | CASSLDGRANEQFF | TRBV7-9 | TRBD2 | once | TRBJ2-1
TGTGCCTGGAGGAGAAAGGAGACGAACACCGGGGAGCTGTTTTTT | CAWRRKETNTGELFF | TRBV30 | - | - | TRBJ2-2
TGCGCCAGCAGCTTGGGGGGACTAGTGAACTACGAGCAGTACTTC | CASSLGGLVNYEQYF | TRBV5-1 | TRBD2 | - | TRBJ2-7
TGTGCCATCCCGCAGTCCCCAGGGAACACCGGGGAGCTGTTTTTT | CAIPQSPGNTGELFF | TRBV21-1 | - | - | TRBJ2-2
TGTGCCAGCAGTTACCCCGAGGGCAGCAATGAGCAGTTCTTC | CASSYPEGSNEQFF | TRBV6-5 | - | - | TRBJ2-1
TGTGCCAGCATCAAGGGTACTCTTAATGAAAAACTGTTTTTT | CASIKGTLNEKLFF | TRBV6-1 | - | once | TRBJ1-4
TGTGCCAGCAGCTCGGGACAGGGGGGCGAGCAGTACTTC | CASSSGQGGEQYF | TRBV7-8 | TRBD1 | - | TRBJ2-7
TGTGCCTGGAGTGGGGTTTACTATGGCTACACCTTC | CAWSGVYYGYTF | TRBV30 | - | - | TRBJ1-2
TGTGCCAGCAGTGAAATCGGGGGGACGGAGACCCAGTACTTC | CASSEIGGTETQYF | TRBV2 | TRBD2 | - | TRBJ2-5
TGCAGCGTTGCGGGCGGGCGGGCGGCTAGCACAGATACGCAGTATTTT | CSVAGGRAASTDTQYF | TRBV29-1 | - | - | TRBJ2-3
TGTGCCAGCAGCTTAGACACTGAAGCTTTCTTT | CASSLDTEAFF | TRBV11-2 | - | once | TRBJ1-1
TGTGCTAGTGGGCAGCCCGTGATGAACACTGAAGCTTTCTTT | CASGQPVMNTEAFF | TRBV12-5 | - | - | TRBJ1-1
TGTGCCAGCAGTTTATGGCAGGGTAGTGGTGGCTACACCTTC | CASSLWQGSGGYTF | TRBV28 | - | - | TRBJ1-2
TGCGCCAGCAGCCAAGGCATAGCGGGAGACCTCCACGAGCAGTACTTC | CASSQGIAGDLHEQYF | TRBV4-1 | TRBD2 | - | TRBJ2-7